The 13 T cell receptor beta chains below were found in one sample sequenced in a study of T cell repertoires in cytomegalovirus infection. A single record per CDR3 protein comes from TCRdb applying MiXCR to the reads. The sample has approximately 500,000 distinct CDR3 sequences; 16% are singletons. The source material was CD8+ T cells from PBMCs. The receptor set was obtained from a human donor in good health (CMV status not recorded). Some clones in this sample may be carry-over from other donors' samples.

The gene calls are TRBV15 and TRBJ2-7, with D unresolved. Germline CDR1 is LNHNV and CDR2 is YYDKDF (reference sequence). The CDR3 covers 17 residues. Trimming shortened V by 5 bases and J by 2 bases, and 22 bases separated the two germline ends. The DNA of the CDR3 is TGTGCCACCAGCGGATACCATTCGGTCAGGCACACCTACGAGCAGTACTTC. Translated: CATSGYHSVRHTYEQYF.

At least ten counts were recorded for this clonotype. The rearrangement uses TRBV7-8 and TRBJ2-7; 11 bases align to TRBD2. Germline lookup yields CDR1 SGHVS and CDR2 FQNEAQ. J lost 7 bases, V lost 2 bases, and 7 bases had no gene match. The CDR3 covers 15 residues. The CDR3 DNA sequence: TGTGCCAGCAGCTTACCCGGGCTAGCGGGGGGTGAGCAGTACTTC. It is translated as CASSLPGLAGGEQYF.

The V gene is TRBV11-2, the J gene TRBJ2-3; D ambiguous. V lost 1 base and J 11 bases, leaving 10 bases between the germline ends. Germline V gives CDR1 SGHAT, CDR2 FQNNGV. The CDR3 is 12 residues long. CDR3 residues: CASSLVDTQQYF. CDR3 DNA: TGTGCCAGCAGCTTAGTCGACACGCAGCAGTATTTT. The variable domain in full, completed from reference TRBV11-2 and TRBJ2-3, reads EAGVAQSPRYKIIEKRQSVAFWCNPISGHATLYWYQQILGQGPKLLIQFQNNGVVDDSQLPKDRFSAERLKGVDSTLKIQPAKLEDSAVYLCASSLVDTQQYFGPGTRLTVL.

This clonotype appeared many times. The rearrangement uses TRBV28 and TRBJ2-5; D call uncertain. Trimming removed 2 bases at V and 1 base at J, with 11 bases between. Germline CDR1 reads MDHEN; CDR2 reads SYDVKM. This CDR3 has 15 amino acids. Here the CDR3 reads CASSLRWPRQETQYF. The DNA for the CDR3 is TGTGCCAGCAGTTTAAGGTGGCCCCGCCAAGAGACCCAGTACTTC.

This clonotype was counted a few times. The chain carries TRBV15 and TRBJ2-7, with TRBD1 matching over 9 bases. The CDR3 has 15 amino acids. The germline CDR1 and CDR2 sequences are LNHNV and YYDKDF (reference sequence). Trimming cost V 4 bases and J 4 bases; bases outside gene matches: 8. CDR3 DNA: TGTGCCACCAGCATGACAGGGGGAGGATCGTACGAGCAGTACTTC. Its translation: CATSMTGGGSYEQYF.

V gene TRBV2 combines with J gene TRBJ1-5; D is perhaps TRBD1 (6 bases). Germline V gene lookup returns CDR1 SNHLY and CDR2 FYNNEI. The CDR3 has 13 amino acids. V dropped 8 bases and J dropped 3 bases, with 11 bases sitting between them. CDR3 amino acids: CASGDMSNQPQHF. In DNA, the CDR3 is TGTGCCAGCGGGGACATGTCCAATCAGCCCCAGCATTTT.

This clonotype has at least ten counts. The CDR3 is CASSLGFSGGGQETQYF. CDR3 coding DNA: TGTGCCAGCAGCTTAGGGTTTTCAGGGGGCGGCCAAGAGACCCAGTACTTC. The chain joins TRBV7-3 to TRBJ2-5; 8 nucleotides agree with TRBD1. The CDR3 sequence is 17 residues long. The germline V gene encodes CDR1 SGHTA and CDR2 FQGTGA. Trimming cost V 2 bases and J 1 base; bases outside gene matches: 9.

The V and J genes are TRBV5-6 and TRBJ2-1; TRBD2 is a possible D gene (7 bases). This CDR3 is 12 amino acids long. Germline lookup yields CDR1 SGHDT and CDR2 YYEEEE. Trimming removed 4 bases from V and 12 bases from J, with 14 bases in between. CDR3 DNA sequence: TGTGCCAGCAGCCAGACGGGGGGCCTGCAGTTCTTC. Translation gives CASSQTGGLQFF.

A few counts support this clonotype. The J gene is TRBJ1-6, the V gene TRBV6-1; 7 bases map to TRBD1. Germline CDR1 reads MNHNS; CDR2 reads SASEGT. V lost 2 bases and J lost 9; bases outside the gene matches: 10. The CDR3 is 16 residues long. The CDR3, as DNA: TGTGCCAGCAGTGAATGGTTGGGAGCAGGGGGTTCACCCCTCCACTTT. It is translated as CASSEWLGAGGSPLHF.

This clonotype was recorded only once. Being one base from a much bigger clone, this may be a read error. The V and J genes are TRBV4-1 and TRBJ2-7; 7 bases match TRBD1. The CDR3 consists of 15 residues. Looked up from germline, CDR1 is MGHRA and CDR2 is YSYEKL. CDR3: CAGSQEGASPYEQYF. As DNA, the CDR3 is TGTGCCGGCAGCCAAGAGGGGGCCTCCCCCTACGAGCAGTACTTC.

This clonotype occurred once. This sequence joins TRBV4-2 and TRBJ2-7; 11 nucleotides agree with TRBD2. CDR3 length: 18 residues. With 2 bases clipped from V and 1 base from J, the junction kept 10 bases outside the gene matches. Germline V gene sequence: CDR1 LGHNA, CDR2 YNFKEQ. The CDR3, as DNA: TGTGCCAGCAGCCAAATGGTAGCGGGAGGGACTATATCCTACGAGCAGTACTTC. Translation: CASSQMVAGGTISYEQYF.

The chain joins TRBV28 to TRBJ1-2, with D perhaps TRBD1 (5 bases). V gave up 5 bases and J gave up 7 bases, with 20 bases separating them. The CDR3 extends over 15 amino acids. The germline gives CDR1 MDHEN, CDR2 SYDVKM. In nucleotides, the CDR3 is TGTGCCAGCAGTCCCCGAGTGGGGGGTCTTGGTGGCTACACCTTC. It yields the protein CASSPRVGGLGGYTF.

This clonotype was observed at least ten times. The chain recombines TRBV5-1 with TRBJ2-5; D unclear. V dropped 3 bases and J dropped 4 bases, with 13 bases sitting between them. Looked up from germline, CDR1 is SGHRS and CDR2 is YFSETQ. This CDR3 region has 14 residues. CDR3 amino acids: CASSSKGNRETQYF. The CDR3 DNA reads TGCGCCAGCAGCTCCAAGGGAAATAGAGAGACCCAGTACTTC. The full variable domain, in which reference TRBV5-1 and TRBJ2-5 provide the parts outside the CDR3, is KAGVTQTPRYLIKTRGQQVTLSCSPISGHRSVSWYQQTPGQGLQFLFEYFSETQRNKGNFPGRFSGRQFSNSRSEMNVSTLELGDSALYLCASSSKGNRETQYFGPGTRLLVL.